The 19 T cell receptor beta chains reported below all come from one sample, sequenced in a study of response to subunit inactivated influenza vaccine. Each CDR3 protein is one row after TCRdb ran MiXCR on the RT-PCR reads. This sample carries under 800,000 distinct CDR3 sequences, around 14% of them seen once, and the ten largest clones take approximately 6.5%. The sample in question was PBMCs from blood, obtained approximately 15 days before vaccination. The receptors shown here come from a middle-aged man who received an inactivated influenza vaccine.

This clonotype has just a few counts. This chain joins TRBV29-1 and TRBJ1-3; no clear D gene. This CDR3 contains 13 residues. The germline CDR1 and CDR2 sequences are SQVTM and ANQGSEA. The V gene lost 4 bases and the J gene lost 2 bases, with 9 bases spanning the gap. The DNA of the CDR3 is TGCAGCGTTGGTAACGTCCCTGGAAACACCATATATTTT. The encoded protein is CSVGNVPGNTIYF.

This clonotype was detected a few times. The CDR3 DNA reads as TGTGCCAGCAGCGTAGATTACCAGGGGAGTAGCGGGAGTTTTTCCTACAATGAGCAGTTCTTC. Translating gives CASSVDYQGSSGSFSYNEQFF. The V gene is TRBV9, the J gene TRBJ2-1, with 9 positions matching TRBD2. V was pared by 0 bases and J by 1 base, with 17 bases of the junction left unmatched. The germline V gene encodes CDR1 SGDLS and CDR2 YYNGEE. CDR3 length: 21 amino acids.

This clonotype turned up a few times. V is TRBV10-3 and J is TRBJ2-7, with D uncertain. V was clipped by 3 bases and J by 0 bases, with 15 bases between them. The CDR3 is made up of 16 amino acids. In germline, CDR1 is ENHRY, CDR2 SYGVKD. CDR3: CAISERLGRSSYEQYF. The CDR3 nucleotides are TGTGCCATCAGTGAAAGACTTGGCAGGAGCTCCTACGAGCAGTACTTC.

This clonotype was seen a handful of times. V and J are TRBV20-1 and TRBJ2-5; the D is unclear. Between the trimmed V and J ends, which lost 5 bases and 5 bases, there was a span of 9 bases. The V gene's germline CDR1 is DFQATT and CDR2 SNEGSKA (reference sequence). The CDR3 loop spans 11 amino acids. CDR3 DNA: TGCAGTGCTGGTAATCGGGAGACCCAGTACTTC. It encodes CSAGNRETQYF.

This chain links TRBV9 with TRBJ2-5, with D unclear. This CDR3 is 14 amino acids long. CDR1 and CDR2 (germline): SGDLS, YYNGEE. The V end was cut by 2 bases, the J end by 0 bases, with 8 bases between. The CDR3 sequence: CASSVSAYQETQYF. CDR3 nucleotide sequence: TGTGCCAGCAGCGTCTCGGCGTACCAAGAGACCCAGTACTTC.

The chain carries TRBV29-1 and TRBJ2-5; 8 bases are shared with TRBD1. Germline loops: CDR1 SQVTM, CDR2 ANQGSEA. V lost 6 bases to trimming and J lost 4 bases; unmatched junction nucleotides: 4. The CDR3 consists of 12 residues. CDR3 DNA sequence: TGCAGCGTACAGGGGGTCGGAGAGACCCAGTACTTC. Protein: CSVQGVGETQYF.

Ten or more counts support this clonotype. The rearrangement links TRBV15 to TRBJ2-1; D remains ambiguous. Trimming removed 3 bases at V and 6 bases at J, with 15 bases between. Looked up from germline, CDR1 is LNHNV and CDR2 is YYDKDF (reference sequence). This CDR3 contains 15 residues. The CDR3 sequence is CATSSDKGWGNEQFF. The CDR3 DNA reads as TGTGCCACCAGCAGCGACAAGGGATGGGGCAATGAGCAGTTCTTC.

This clonotype appeared many times. The gene calls are TRBV10-3 and TRBJ2-2; D gene unclear. Germline lookup yields CDR1 ENHRY and CDR2 SYGVKD. This CDR3 is 13 amino acids long. V was cut by 3 bases and J by 6 bases, with 8 bases left in between. The CDR3 sequence: CAISDTPSGELFF. The CDR3 nucleotides read TGTGCCATCAGTGATACCCCGTCCGGGGAGCTGTTTTTT.

This clonotype was counted between two and nine times. The genes are TRBV7-9 and TRBJ2-2, with TRBD1 matching 8 bases. V lost 3 bases to trimming and J lost 4 bases; unmatched junction nucleotides: 7. This CDR3 has 16 amino acids. CDR1 and CDR2 (germline): SEHNR, FQNEAQ (reference sequence). The CDR3 coding sequence is TGTGCCAGCAGCTTGGATCGGACAGGGTTCACCGGGGAGCTGTTTTTT. Its translation is CASSLDRTGFTGELFF.

The J gene is TRBJ2-1, the V gene TRBV27; D may be TRBD2 (5 bases). Trimming stripped 7 bases from V and 2 bases from J, with 12 bases between. The germline V gene encodes CDR1 MNHEY and CDR2 SMNVEV (reference sequence). This CDR3 is built from 14 residues. CDR3 in amino acids: CASTPRAAYNEQFF. In DNA form, the CDR3 reads TGTGCCAGCACGCCGCGGGCGGCCTACAATGAGCAGTTCTTC.

The sample holds many counts of this clonotype. The gene calls are TRBV28 and TRBJ2-5; tentative D call: TRBD2 (6 bases). Trimming removed 4 bases at V and 7 bases at J, with 13 bases between. Germline V CDR1 and CDR2: MDHEN, SYDVKM. The CDR3 consists of 13 residues. DNA for the CDR3: TGTGCCAGCAGTTCGGGAGAGGTTAGGACCCAGTACTTC. It translates to CASSSGEVRTQYF.

This clonotype was recorded a few times. V gene TRBV4-2 combines with J gene TRBJ2-3; no firm D call. The CDR3 length is 17 residues. CDR1 LGHNA and CDR2 YNFKEQ come from the germline V gene. The V and J ends lost 1 base and 6 bases respectively, with 20 bases between them. The CDR3: CASSQVGQSALGDTQYF. The CDR3 DNA sequence: TGTGCCAGCAGCCAAGTCGGTCAGTCCGCATTAGGGGATACGCAGTATTTT.

This clonotype was seen more than once but under ten times. The chain recombines TRBV13 with TRBJ1-2; the D gene is possibly TRBD1 (6 bases). Germline V gene sequence: CDR1 PRHDT, CDR2 FYEKMQ (reference sequence). CDR3 size: 15 residues. V lost 0 bases, J lost 3 bases, and 11 bases lay in between. The CDR3 is CASSLGYREDYGYTF. CDR3 coding DNA: TGTGCCAGCAGCTTAGGCTACAGGGAGGACTATGGCTACACCTTC. Drawing the rest from reference TRBV13 and TRBJ1-2, the complete variable domain is AAGVIQSPRHLIKEKRETATLKCYPIPRHDTVYWYQQGPGQDPQFLISFYEKMQSDKGSIPDRFSAQQFSDYHSELNMSSLELGDSALYFCASSLGYREDYGYTFGSGTRLTVV.

The V and J genes are TRBV2 and TRBJ1-5; no definite D call. CDR3 length equals 15 residues. Germline CDR1 reads SNHLY; CDR2 reads FYNNEI. V gave up 4 bases and J gave up 0 bases, with 10 bases separating them. CDR3 DNA: TGTGCCAGCAGTGCCCGGGCGTATAGCAATCAGCCCCAGCATTTT. Encoded protein: CASSARAYSNQPQHF.

This clonotype was counted only a few times. The chain recombines TRBV2 with TRBJ2-5; 9 nucleotides match TRBD1. V gave up 10 bases and J gave up 5 bases; unmatched junction bases: 5. This CDR3 region has 12 residues. CDR1 SNHLY and CDR2 FYNNEI come from the germline V gene. For the CDR3, the DNA is TGTGCCACTGGGACAGGGCTGGAGACCCAGTACTTC. This sequence encodes CATGTGLETQYF.

This clonotype was seen at least ten times. V gene TRBV5-1 combines with J gene TRBJ1-1, with D possibly matching TRBD1 (6 bases). The germline V gene has CDR1 SGHRS and CDR2 YFSETQ. The CDR3 loop spans 14 amino acids. Trimming pared 0 bases from V and 1 base from J, leaving 7 bases between. The CDR3: CASSLGQANTEAFF. CDR3 sequence (DNA): TGCGCCAGCAGCTTGGGACAGGCGAACACTGAAGCTTTCTTT.

This clonotype was seen at least ten times. The CDR3 DNA is TGCGCCAGCAGCCGAGAGCGACCGAACACCGGGGAGCTGTTTTTT. It translates to CASSRERPNTGELFF. V is TRBV4-3 and J is TRBJ2-2; no reliable D call. CDR1 is LGHNA, CDR2 YSLEER, per germline. V was trimmed by 4 bases and J by 0 bases, leaving 9 bases between them. CDR3 size: 15 residues.

This clonotype was seen just once. CDR3 region: CSARGGSADLPKFTYEQYF. The CDR3 DNA reads as TGCAGTGCTAGAGGAGGGTCTGCGGACCTCCCGAAATTTACCTACGAGCAGTACTTC. This rearrangement joins TRBV20-1 to TRBJ2-7; D might be TRBD2 (5 bases). Germline CDR1 DFQATT, CDR2 SNEGSKA (reference sequence). There are 19 residues in the CDR3. Trimming took 1 base from V and 2 from J, leaving 27 bases between them.

This clonotype has only a few counts. The chain carries TRBV14 and TRBJ2-5; 7 bases map to TRBD1. The V gene end was trimmed by 4 bases and the J gene end by 4 bases; junction bases not matched to a gene: 9. CDR3 size: 15 residues. Germline values: CDR1 SGHDN, CDR2 FVKESK. The CDR3 protein is CASSLRQGRRETQYF. The CDR3 bases are TGTGCCAGCAGCCTCCGACAGGGTAGGCGAGAGACCCAGTACTTC.